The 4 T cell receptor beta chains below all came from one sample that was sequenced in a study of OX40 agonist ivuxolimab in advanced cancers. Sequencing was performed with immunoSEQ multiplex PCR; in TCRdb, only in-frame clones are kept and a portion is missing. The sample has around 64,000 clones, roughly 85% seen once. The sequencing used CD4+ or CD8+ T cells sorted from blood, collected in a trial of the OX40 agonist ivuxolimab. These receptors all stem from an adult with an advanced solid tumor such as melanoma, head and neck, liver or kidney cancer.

The CDR3 reads CASSPRWGGASSYEQYF. The CDR3 coding sequence is TGCGCCAGCAGCCCCAGATGGGGAGGGGCGAGCTCCTACGAGCAGTACTTC. This chain joins TRBV4-1 and TRBJ2-7, with 7 nucleotides matching TRBD2. Germline V gene sequence: CDR1 MGHRA, CDR2 YSYEKL. The CDR3 loop spans 17 amino acids. With 4 bases clipped from V and 0 bases from J, the junction kept 12 bases outside the gene matches.

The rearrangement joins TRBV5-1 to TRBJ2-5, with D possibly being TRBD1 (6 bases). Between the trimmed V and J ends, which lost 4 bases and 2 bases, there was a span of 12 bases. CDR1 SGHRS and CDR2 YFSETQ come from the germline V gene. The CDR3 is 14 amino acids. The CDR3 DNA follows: TGCGCCAGCAGCCCGGGACACCAACAAGAGACCCAGTACTTC. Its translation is CASSPGHQQETQYF.

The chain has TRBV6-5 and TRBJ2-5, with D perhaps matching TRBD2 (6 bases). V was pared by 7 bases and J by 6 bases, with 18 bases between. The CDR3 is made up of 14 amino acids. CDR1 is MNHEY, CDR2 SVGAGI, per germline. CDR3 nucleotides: TGTGCCAGCACCCCATATGGGGGGACCAAGACCCAGTACTTC. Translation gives CASTPYGGTKTQYF.

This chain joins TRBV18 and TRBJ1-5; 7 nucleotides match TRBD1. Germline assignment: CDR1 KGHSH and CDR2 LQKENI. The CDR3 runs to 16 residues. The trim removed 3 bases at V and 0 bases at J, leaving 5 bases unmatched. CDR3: CASSPRQGASNQPQHF. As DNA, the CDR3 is TGTGCCAGCTCACCCCGACAGGGCGCTAGCAATCAGCCCCAGCATTTT.